This T cell receptor (beta chain) derives from a study of T-cell memory formation after mild COVID-19. Turning to the study itself: TCR clusters mostly belonged to single donors.

This clonotype was seen at least ten times. What it binds is unknown. Per the germline V gene, CDR1 is LGHDT and CDR2 is YNNKEL (reference sequence). This CDR3 region has 13 residues. Trimming shortened V by 4 bases and J by 2 bases, and 8 bases separated the two germline ends. Study-level results: Shrinking CD4+ clones resided mostly in CM and EM, and CD8+ ones in EMRA. While clones contracting from day 15 to 85 were balanced between CD4 and CD8, later expanders leaned CD4+.

Sample barcodes and UMIs were carried by the TCR alpha and TCR beta cDNA libraries that 5'RACE generated with constant-segment primers. TCRdb used MiXCR to reprocess the 5' RACE reads, holding one entry per CDR3 protein. The table includes 340,000 or so distinct CDR3 sequences, 10% to 15% detected once. This sequence joins TRBV3-1 and TRBJ2-5, with a weak D call TRBD2 (6 bases). The TCR sequence derives from a man younger than 35 who had mild COVID-19 (a few samples of this study predate the infection). Cell type and time point are not known. The sample was PBMCs or a T cell subset sorted from them (not recorded which). The CDR3 reads CASSRGDQETQYF. CDR3 bases: TGTGCCAGCAGCCGGGGGGATCAAGAGACCCAGTACTTC.